The present T cell receptor beta chain was sequenced within a study of cytomegalovirus exposure and HLA in healthy donors. Notes on the study in general: An ancestry cluster, one associated with Asian ancestry, reportedly showed fewer N-insertions than the approximately 650-donor mean in a later analysis.

Trimming left V 6 bases short and J 2 bases short, with 10 bases between. Germline assignment: CDR1 SGHVS and CDR2 FNYEAQ. The length of the CDR3 is 13 residues. Only a few counts were recorded for this clone. Antigen specificity is unknown. 60 Vbeta and 13 Jbeta primers were used in PCR. Sequencing was performed with immunoSEQ multiplex PCR; in TCRdb, only in-frame clones are kept and a portion is missing. This repertoire shows 160,000 or so clones, roughly 80% found once; its top ten account for roughly 2%. This receptor was obtained from a middle-aged man in good health and CMV-seropositive. Sequences were obtained from PBMCs. The chain is built from TRBV7-6 and TRBJ1-1; tentative D call: TRBD1 (6 bases). The CDR3 bases are TGTGCCAGCAGTTCCAGGGGAAACACTGAAGCTTTCTTT. Amino acids: CASSSRGNTEAFF.